Below, 19 T cell receptor beta chains from the same sample are listed, as sequenced in a study of T cell repertoires in cytomegalovirus infection. Using its own MiXCR run on the reads, TCRdb lists one record per CDR3 protein. Of more than 40,000 distinct CDR3 sequences listed, about a fifth are singletons. These receptors' antigens are unknown. The sample here was CD8+ T cells from cultured PBMCs, taken from culture after CMV antigen stimulation. All receptors derive from a human donor in good health (CMV status not recorded). Some clones in this sample may be carry-over from other donors' samples.

This sequence joins TRBV7-2 and TRBJ2-7; no clear D. The germline V gene has CDR1 SGHTA and CDR2 FQGNSA. The CDR3 runs 14 residues. V gave up 2 bases and J gave up 3 bases, with 11 bases separating them. CDR3 sequence reads: CASSLYPGNYEQYF. Written as DNA, the CDR3 is TGTGCCAGCAGCTTATACCCAGGAAACTACGAGCAGTACTTC.

Ten or more counts support this clonotype. This chain uses TRBV11-2 with TRBJ1-1; tentatively, D is TRBD1 (6 bases). This CDR3 is built from 15 residues. Per the germline V gene, CDR1 is SGHAT and CDR2 is FQNNGV. V shed 2 bases and J shed 3 bases, with 13 bases lying between them. This chain's CDR3 is CASSLYRGPDTEAFF. The DNA of the CDR3 is TGTGCCAGCAGCTTATATCGGGGGCCCGACACTGAAGCTTTCTTT. The whole variable domain, filled in from reference TRBV11-2 and TRBJ1-1, reads EAGVAQSPRYKIIEKRQSVAFWCNPISGHATLYWYQQILGQGPKLLIQFQNNGVVDDSQLPKDRFSAERLKGVDSTLKIQPAKLEDSAVYLCASSLYRGPDTEAFFGQGTRLTVV.

V gene TRBV7-6 combines with J gene TRBJ2-7; maybe TRBD2 (6 bases). Trimming removed 3 bases at V and 2 bases at J, with 11 bases between. Germline assignment: CDR1 SGHVS and CDR2 FNYEAQ. The CDR3 has 14 residues. CDR3 nucleotides: TGTGCCAGCAGCTTGGGGGGAGCTACCTACGAGCAGTACTTC. Amino acid sequence: CASSLGGATYEQYF.

The rearrangement joins TRBV6-2 or TRBV6-3 to TRBJ2-3, with D hard to call. The germline V gene encodes CDR1 MNHEY and CDR2 SVGEGT. V was cut by 8 bases and J by 0 bases, with 18 bases left in between. The CDR3 loop spans 16 amino acids. CDR3 nucleotide sequence: TGTGCCAGCCTCCACACCTTAGCCTACAGCACAGATACGCAGTATTTT. Translating gives CASLHTLAYSTDTQYF.

J is TRBJ2-5 and V is TRBV12-3 or TRBV12-4; TRBD2 matches at 11 bases. The ends lost 3 bases at V and 0 bases at J; junction bases unmatched: 6. The CDR3 spans 17 residues. Here the CDR3 DNA reads TGTGCCAGCAGTTTCGGGACTAGCGGACTGTACCAAGAGACCCAGTACTTC. This encodes CASSFGTSGLYQETQYF.

The chain recombines TRBV12-3 or TRBV12-4 with TRBJ2-3, with 7 nucleotides matching TRBD1. Trimming took 6 bases from V and 2 from J; bases not matched to a gene: 11. This CDR3 spans 16 amino acids. This CDR3 reads CASRDTGTDYTDTQYF. CDR3 nucleotide sequence: TGTGCCAGCAGAGACACCGGGACAGACTACACAGATACGCAGTATTTT.

This clonotype was seen a handful of times. The chain is built from TRBV27 and TRBJ1-5, with 7 bases aligning to TRBD1. V trimming: 6 bases; J trimming: 4 bases; junction bases outside the gene matches: 9. The CDR3 consists of 15 residues. Germline V gives CDR1 MNHEY, CDR2 SMNVEV (reference sequence). The CDR3 sequence: CASRPLRQGNQPQHF. The DNA for the CDR3 is TGTGCCAGCAGACCCCTCCGACAGGGTAATCAGCCCCAGCATTTT.

This clonotype has only a few counts. The V and J genes are TRBV7-8 and TRBJ2-1, with D hard to call. V dropped 3 bases and J dropped 0 bases, with 12 bases sitting between them. Germline V gene sequence: CDR1 SGHVS, CDR2 FQNEAQ. This CDR3 has 16 amino acids. CDR3 in amino acids: CASSFLRLSSYNEQFF. In DNA, the CDR3 is TGTGCCAGCAGCTTCCTGCGGCTGAGCTCCTACAATGAGCAGTTCTTC.

This rearrangement joins TRBV7-3 to TRBJ1-2, with 7 positions matching TRBD1. Trimming cost V 5 bases and J 4 bases; bases outside gene matches: 10. This CDR3 comprises 15 residues. The germline CDR1 and CDR2 sequences are SGHTA and FQGTGA. The CDR3 protein is CASSPSSTGPYGYTF. In DNA form, the CDR3 reads TGTGCCAGCAGCCCTTCCTCGACAGGGCCCTATGGCTACACCTTC.

This clonotype was seen a handful of times. This chain uses TRBV7-9 with TRBJ2-3, with 7 bases that match TRBD2. V gave up 5 bases and J gave up 8 bases; unmatched junction bases: 13. This CDR3 has 15 residues. Germline CDR1 is SEHNR and CDR2 is FQNEAQ (reference sequence). In DNA, the CDR3 is TGTGCCAGCAGCCCAACGTGGGAGGGCCAGGTTACGCAGTATTTT. This gives the protein CASSPTWEGQVTQYF. Full variable domain (remainder filled in from reference TRBV7-9 and TRBJ2-3): DTGVSQNPRHKITKRGQNVTFRCDPISEHNRLYWYRQTLGQGPEFLTYFQNEAQLEKSRLLSDRFSAERPKGSFSTLEIQRTEQGDSAMYLCASSPTWEGQVTQYFGPGTRLTVL.

V and J are TRBV7-2 and TRBJ2-5, with a tentative D call TRBD1 (6 bases). The CDR3 has 15 residues. V was shortened by 1 base and J by 3 bases, with 12 bases between the two germline ends. Per the germline V gene, CDR1 is SGHTA and CDR2 is FQGNSA. The CDR3 spells CASSLVGTNKETQYF. Here the CDR3 DNA reads TGTGCCAGCAGCTTAGTGGGGACAAATAAAGAGACCCAGTACTTC.

The genes are TRBV20-1 and TRBJ1-5, with D maybe TRBD1 (6 bases). The V and J ends lost 0 bases and 9 bases respectively, with 18 bases between them. This CDR3 contains 15 residues. Germline CDR1 reads DFQATT; CDR2 reads SNEGSKA (reference sequence). This CDR3 is CSARDSSQGMVPQHF. CDR3 coding DNA: TGCAGTGCTAGAGATTCCTCACAGGGAATGGTGCCCCAGCATTTT.

This clonotype was detected only a few times. The chain has TRBV15 and TRBJ2-1; D unresolved. Trimming removed 1 base at V and 9 bases at J, with 4 bases between. The germline CDR1 and CDR2 sequences are LNHNV and YYDKDF (reference sequence). The CDR3 runs 11 residues. Here the CDR3 reads CATSRGIEQFF. The CDR3 DNA sequence: TGTGCCACCAGCAGAGGAATTGAGCAGTTCTTC. Full variable domain (rest looked up from reference TRBV15 and TRBJ2-1): DAMVIQNPRYQVTQFGKPVTLSCSQTLNHNVMYWYQQKSSQAPKLLFHYYDKDFNNEADTPDNFQSRRPNTSFCFLDIRSPGLGDTAMYLCATSRGIEQFFGPGTRLTVL.

In this sample, this clonotype turned up a few times. The V gene is TRBV6-1, the J gene TRBJ2-3; D unclear. The CDR3 consists of 16 residues. The germline V and J ends were trimmed by 5 bases and 0 bases, with 15 bases remaining between them. Germline V gene data show CDR1 as MNHNS and CDR2 as SASEGT. CDR3 DNA sequence: TGTGCCAGCAGTATACGCCATTTCTTTAGCACAGATACGCAGTATTTT. Its protein product is CASSIRHFFSTDTQYF.

The rearrangement links TRBV7-2 to TRBJ2-1, with TRBD1 identical over 8 bases. Per the germline V gene, CDR1 is SGHTA and CDR2 is FQGNSA. Losses at the gene ends were 3 bases for V and 7 bases for J; bases not matched to a gene: 2. This CDR3 has 13 residues. This CDR3 reads CASSFDRGNEQFF. CDR3 DNA: TGTGCCAGCAGCTTCGACAGGGGTAATGAGCAGTTCTTC.

This clonotype was detected a few times. The chain couples TRBV19 to TRBJ1-1; TRBD1 is a possible D gene (6 bases). V gave up 6 bases and J gave up 5 bases, with 19 bases separating them. The CDR3 extends over 15 amino acids. Germline-derived CDR1 and CDR2 are LNHDA and SQIVND (reference sequence). CDR3: CASREYRVRETEAFF. DNA of the CDR3: TGTGCCAGTAGGGAATACAGGGTTAGAGAAACTGAAGCTTTCTTT.

In its sample, this clonotype was seen a few times. V usage is TRBV7-9 and J usage is TRBJ2-3; TRBD1 might be the D (6 bases). Germline CDR1 is SEHNR and CDR2 is FQNEAQ (reference sequence). This CDR3 is 16 amino acids long. V was clipped by 5 bases and J by 3 bases, with 18 bases between them. The CDR3 sequence is CASSLRQERRTDTQYF. The CDR3 coding sequence is TGTGCCAGCAGCCTCCGACAGGAGAGGAGGACAGATACGCAGTATTTT.

This rearrangement joins TRBV6-5 to TRBJ2-2, with D perhaps being TRBD1 or TRBD2 (6 bases each). Germline lookup yields CDR1 MNHEY and CDR2 SVGAGI. V was clipped by 2 bases and J by 5 bases, with 27 bases between them. CDR3 length: 20 residues. The CDR3 sequence: CASSYQAPVPLGGWTGELFF. In nucleotides, the CDR3 is TGTGCCAGCAGTTACCAAGCCCCGGTCCCGCTGGGGGGCTGGACCGGGGAGCTGTTTTTT.

The chain is built from TRBV7-6 and TRBJ2-1; 9 positions agree with TRBD2. Germline trimming cut 5 bases from V and 5 bases from J; bases unmatched to any gene: 7. Germline-derived CDR1 and CDR2 are SGHVS and FNYEAQ. This CDR3 is built from 15 residues. The CDR3 sequence: CASSARLAEDNEQFF. CDR3 bases: TGTGCCAGCAGCGCTCGACTAGCGGAGGACAATGAGCAGTTCTTC.